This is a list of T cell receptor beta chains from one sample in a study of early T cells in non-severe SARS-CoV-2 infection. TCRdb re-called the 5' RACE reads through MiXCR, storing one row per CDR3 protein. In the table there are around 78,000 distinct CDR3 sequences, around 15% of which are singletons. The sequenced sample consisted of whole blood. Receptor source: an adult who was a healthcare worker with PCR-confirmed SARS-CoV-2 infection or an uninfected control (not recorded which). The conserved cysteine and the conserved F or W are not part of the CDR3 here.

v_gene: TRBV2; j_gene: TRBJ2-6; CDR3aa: ASSGDVAGANVLT
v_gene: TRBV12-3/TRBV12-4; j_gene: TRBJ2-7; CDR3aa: ASSSIQGGALYEQY
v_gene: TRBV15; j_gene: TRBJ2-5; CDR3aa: ATSRAKTGSQETQY
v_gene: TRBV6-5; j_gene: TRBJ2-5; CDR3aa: ASSYFGASGKETQY
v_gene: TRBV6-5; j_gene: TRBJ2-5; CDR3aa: ASNPGRGTEKQETQY
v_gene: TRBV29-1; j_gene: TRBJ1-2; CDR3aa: SAREIAGGYT
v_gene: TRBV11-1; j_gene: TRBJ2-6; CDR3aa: ASSYRTRRRVGANVLT
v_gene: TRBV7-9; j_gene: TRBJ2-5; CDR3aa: ASSLALAGSGETQY
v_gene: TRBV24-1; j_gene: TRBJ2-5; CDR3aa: ATSDFAGPPGETQY
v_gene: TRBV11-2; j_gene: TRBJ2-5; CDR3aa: ASRFTRARETQY
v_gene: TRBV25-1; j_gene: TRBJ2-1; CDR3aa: ASSEVNEQF
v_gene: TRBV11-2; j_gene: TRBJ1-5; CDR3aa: ASSLTGTGGNQPQH
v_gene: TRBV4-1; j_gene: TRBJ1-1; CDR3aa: ASRNRATNTEAF
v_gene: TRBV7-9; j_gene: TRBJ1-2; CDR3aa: ASRDGVSSGYT
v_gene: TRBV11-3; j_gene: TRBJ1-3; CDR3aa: ASSETRSLGNTIY
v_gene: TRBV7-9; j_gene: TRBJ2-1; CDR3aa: ASSITVASGLYNEQF
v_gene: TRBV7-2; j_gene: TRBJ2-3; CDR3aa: ASSLAGTGGADTQY
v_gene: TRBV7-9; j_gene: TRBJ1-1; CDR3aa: ASSLLAGAF
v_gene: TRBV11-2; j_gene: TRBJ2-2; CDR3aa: ASSLVLTGELF
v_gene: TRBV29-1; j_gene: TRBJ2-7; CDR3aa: SGQGARNEQY
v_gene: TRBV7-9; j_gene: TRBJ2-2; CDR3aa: ASSLEGNTGELF
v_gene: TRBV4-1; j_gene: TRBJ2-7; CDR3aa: ASSQGDRSYEQY
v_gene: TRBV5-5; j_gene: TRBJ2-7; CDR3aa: ASSVGSRDNYEQY
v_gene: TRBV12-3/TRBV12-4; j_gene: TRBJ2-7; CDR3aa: ASSFEGRGTYEQY
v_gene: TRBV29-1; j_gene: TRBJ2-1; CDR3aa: SVDADTHNEQF
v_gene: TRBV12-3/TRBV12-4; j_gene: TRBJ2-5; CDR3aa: ASSLGFPYQETQY
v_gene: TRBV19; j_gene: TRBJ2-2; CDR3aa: ASSKGGGAAGELF
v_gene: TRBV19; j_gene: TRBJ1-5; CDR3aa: ASSRVQGANQPQH
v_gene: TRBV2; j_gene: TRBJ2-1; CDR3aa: ASRGLAGVDEQF
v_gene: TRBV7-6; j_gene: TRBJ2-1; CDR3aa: ASSLARSFSYSYNEQF
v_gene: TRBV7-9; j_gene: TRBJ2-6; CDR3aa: ASSLQGPGANVLT